This T cell receptor (beta chain) originates from a study of blood T cell repertoires in COVID-19. TCRdb's table, derived via immunoSEQ multiplex PCR, lists solely in-frame clones and lacks some. Here the sample spans 90,000 to 120,000 clones, about 75% being singletons. V was pared by 4 bases and J by 7 bases, with 16 bases between. Germline V gene sequence: CDR1 MDHEN, CDR2 SYDVKM. The CDR3 has 15 amino acids. The rearrangement links TRBV28 to TRBJ1-4, with D unresolved. The TCR sequence derives from an elderly man with acute or convalescent COVID-19. What was sequenced was peripheral blood. CDR3 nucleotides: TGTGCCAGCAGTTCCCCTTCTTTAGGGAGTGAAAAACTGTTTTTT. The encoded protein is CASSSPSLGSEKLFF.